The clone carrying this TCR beta chain was seen many times. As yet, its antigen is unknown. This record comes from a study of tumor-infiltrating lymphocytes in primary liver carcinoma. Study-wide context: Each sample had roughly 3.65 to 8 million productive TCRbeta reads regardless of tissue type. Study-level results: With p = 0.039, the top-250-clone fraction in tumors significantly exceeded that in blood.

TCR beta cDNA was reverse-transcribed from about 0.45 ug of total RNA. The reaction used a constant-region primer and ProtoScript II reverse transcriptase. Amplification in three nested multiplex PCR rounds with slightly modified ARM-PCR gave rise to TCR beta libraries. Rounds one and two of PCR, each of 10 to 11 cycles, were primed with TRBV1-TRBV30 forward primers and a C-beta reverse primer. A single record per CDR3 protein comes from TCRdb applying MiXCR to the multiplex PCR reads. Among 99,000 or so distinct CDR3 sequences listed, around two thirds were seen once. Without any cell sorting, roughly 20-32 mg of bulk tissue yielded co-extracted RNA and DNA. Germline loops: CDR1 SGHDT, CDR2 YYEEEE. After removal of 4 bases from V and 3 bases from J, the junction contained 7 bases not matched to a gene. This CDR3 is built from 16 residues.

The V gene is TRBV5-6, the J gene TRBJ1-6; TRBD1 agrees at 7 bases. The sequence was collected from a woman aged 55-69 years with primary liver carcinoma and hepatitis B virus infection. The sequencing input was liver tumor tissue from sampling region 5. Subset: tumor region T5, tumor centre. CDR3 protein: CASSGPDRDYNSPLHF. In DNA, the CDR3 is TGTGCCAGCAGCGGGCCCGACAGGGACTATAATTCACCCCTCCACTTT.